This TCR beta chain was found in a study of blood T cell repertoires in COVID-19. This clone was recorded only once. Sequenced by immunoSEQ multiplex PCR; TCRdb stores in-frame clones only, minus some. The table has over 85,000 clones, around 90% seen once. This TCR came from a human donor with COVID-19, enrolled during active disease. The donor label of this sample is uncertain. The sample consisted of peripheral blood.

CDR3 sequence (DNA): TGTGCCGTCGGACAGAACTATGGCTACACCTTC. Amino acids: CAVGQNYGYTF. V and J are TRBV12-3 or TRBV12-4 and TRBJ1-2; D perhaps matches TRBD1 (6 bases). Trimming took 11 bases from V and 2 from J, leaving 9 bases between them. The CDR3 spans 11 residues.